A single sample is the source of the 18 T cell receptor beta chains below, sequenced in a study of blood T cells in healthy people across ages. Next came a second PCR, run for about 6 to 11 cycles, which used a sample-barcoded 5' primer along with a J-beta primer mix. TCRdb reprocessed the 5' RACE reads via MiXCR and lists one record per CDR3 protein. The repertoire has more than 800,000 distinct CDR3 sequences, over 35% of them found once; the top ten carry about 20%. Sample: blood. All receptors come from an older woman in good health.

The rearrangement joins TRBV7-9 to TRBJ1-2; 9 positions agree with TRBD1. Germline CDR1 reads SEHNR; CDR2 reads FQNEAQ (reference sequence). The CDR3 is 16 amino acids. V lost 1 base and J lost 10; bases outside the gene matches: 13. The CDR3 loop reads CASSLEVRTGGRDYTF. The CDR3 region has the DNA TGTGCCAGCAGCTTAGAGGTTCGCACAGGGGGCCGCGACTACACCTTC.

V gene TRBV6-2 or TRBV6-3 combines with J gene TRBJ2-7; 15 bases line up with TRBD2. Germline V gene sequence: CDR1 MNHEY, CDR2 SVGEGT. V gave up 7 bases and J gave up 1 base; unmatched junction bases: 8. The CDR3 is made up of 17 amino acids. CDR3: CASKSGTSGRRSYEQYF. The CDR3 region has the DNA TGTGCCAGCAAGAGCGGGACTAGCGGGAGGCGGTCCTACGAGCAGTACTTC.

This clonotype occurred many times. The chain links TRBV20-1 to TRBJ1-2; 7 bases are a match to TRBD1. From germline, CDR1 is DFQATT and CDR2 SNEGSKA (reference sequence). V shed 0 bases and J 0 bases; nucleotides not matched to a gene: 4. The length of the CDR3 is 15 residues. The CDR3 DNA reads as TGCAGTGCTAGAGAAGGGGGCCAGGCTAACTATGGCTACACCTTC. It encodes CSAREGGQANYGYTF.

The chain uses TRBV20-1 and TRBJ2-7; 12 bases align to TRBD2. The CDR3 is made up of 14 amino acids. V dropped 3 bases and J dropped 6; count of bases not matched to a gene: 6. From germline, CDR1 is DFQATT and CDR2 SNEGSKA (reference sequence). The CDR3 DNA reads TGCAGTGCTAGGACTAGCGGGAGCTGGAGCGAGCAGTACTTC. Its protein is CSARTSGSWSEQYF.

This clonotype has more than one count but fewer than ten. This sequence joins TRBV6-5 and TRBJ1-1; 9 nucleotides align to TRBD1. The germline V gene encodes CDR1 MNHEY and CDR2 SVGAGI. V dropped 6 bases and J dropped 4; count of bases not matched to a gene: 6. The CDR3 sequence is 14 residues long. Here the CDR3 reads CASRNRGPSTEAFF. CDR3 in DNA: TGTGCCAGCAGGAACAGGGGGCCGAGCACTGAAGCTTTCTTT.

This clonotype has just a few counts. V is TRBV28 and J is TRBJ1-6; 7 bases agree with TRBD1. V was clipped by 10 bases and J by 5 bases; unmatched bases: 11. CDR1 and CDR2 (germline): MDHEN, SYDVKM. The CDR3 loop spans 15 amino acids. The CDR3, as DNA: TGTGCCACCCATCAGACAGGGCCCCATAATTCACCCCTCCACTTT. Its translation: CATHQTGPHNSPLHF. The full variable domain, with the rest looked up from reference TRBV28 and TRBJ1-6, is DVKVTQSSRYLVKRTGEKVFLECVQDMDHENMFWYRQDPGLGLRLIYFSYDVKMKEKGDIPEGYSVSREKKERFSLILESASTNQTSMYLCATHQTGPHNSPLHFGNGTRLTVT.

The chain links TRBV12-3 or TRBV12-4 to TRBJ1-1, with 7 bases that match TRBD1. Trimming removed 2 bases from V and 1 base from J; junction bases left unmatched: 4. This CDR3 comprises 15 residues. The CDR3 here is CASSLQGGANTEAFF. The DNA of the CDR3 is TGTGCCAGCAGTTTACAGGGGGGAGCGAACACTGAAGCTTTCTTT.

The gene calls are TRBV19 and TRBJ2-1; no clear D gene. This CDR3 has 12 amino acids. Germline-derived CDR1 and CDR2 are LNHDA and SQIVND (reference sequence). V was pared by 5 bases and J by 9 bases, with 11 bases between. CDR3 nucleotide sequence: TGTGCCAGTAGTTTGACCAGTGGTGAGCAGTTCTTC. Amino acid sequence: CASSLTSGEQFF.

The chain links TRBV7-9 to TRBJ2-1; D remains unclear. Germline V CDR1 and CDR2: SEHNR, FQNEAQ (reference sequence). V lost 5 bases, J lost 9 bases, and 14 bases lay in between. This CDR3 is built from 13 residues. The CDR3, as DNA: TGTGCCAGCAGCCCCCGACCTGCAAGTGAGCAGTTCTTC. It encodes CASSPRPASEQFF.

CDR3 nucleotide sequence: TGTGCCAGCAGGCCGGGACTAGCGGGAGATGCCTACGAGCAGTACTTC. Amino acid sequence: CASRPGLAGDAYEQYF. This chain joins TRBV6-5 and TRBJ2-7; 14 bases align to TRBD2. The V gene's germline CDR1 is MNHEY and CDR2 SVGAGI. The V segment lost 6 bases and the J segment 2 bases; nucleotides outside the gene matches: 6. The CDR3 runs 16 residues.

This chain joins TRBV6-6 and TRBJ2-7; TRBD2 might be the D (6 bases). V dropped 11 bases and J dropped 1 base, with 15 bases sitting between them. This CDR3 spans 13 amino acids. Germline loops: CDR1 MNHNY, CDR2 SVGAGI (reference sequence). In nucleotides, the CDR3 is TGTGCCGGTGGCACCGGGACTTCCTACGAGCAGTACTTC. Translated: CAGGTGTSYEQYF.

J is TRBJ1-1 and V is TRBV20-1, with 8 bases fitting TRBD1. Trimming at V came to 2 bases and at J to 8 bases, leaving 10 bases not matched to a gene. The length of the CDR3 is 14 residues. CDR1 DFQATT and CDR2 SNEGSKA come from the germline V gene (reference sequence). Here the CDR3 DNA reads TGCAGTGCTAGAAGTCAGGACAGGGTGGAGGAAGCTTTCTTT. Its protein product is CSARSQDRVEEAFF.

The V and J genes are TRBV12-3 or TRBV12-4 and TRBJ2-5, with 8 bases lining up with TRBD1. The closer fit of TRBJ2-7 to the DNA end suggests the J call may be wrong. The CDR3 has 15 amino acids. This CDR3 is CASSPRQGMAYEQYF. The CDR3 DNA sequence: TGTGCCAGCAGTCCAAGACAGGGGATGGCCTACGAGCAGTACTTC.

There are a few counts of this clonotype. V usage is TRBV12-3 or TRBV12-4 and J usage is TRBJ2-7; 10 positions agree with TRBD2. This CDR3 region has 13 residues. With V trimmed by 9 bases and J by 1 base, 3 bases remained unmatched. CDR3 sequence (DNA): TGTGCCAGTGGACTAGCGGCTTCCTACGAGCAGTACTTC. Amino acids: CASGLAASYEQYF.

The chain combines TRBV6-5 with TRBJ2-1, with 11 nucleotides matching TRBD1. Germline lookup yields CDR1 MNHEY and CDR2 SVGAGI. The CDR3 has 15 residues. J lost 4 bases, V lost 6 bases, and 5 bases had no gene match. DNA of the CDR3: TGTGCCAGCAGACGGACAGGGGGCCGTTACAATGAGCAGTTCTTC. Translating gives CASRRTGGRYNEQFF.

This clonotype turned up a few times. This chain links TRBV7-9 with TRBJ2-7; tentative D call: TRBD1 (6 bases). The CDR3 is 14 residues long. Germline V gene lookup returns CDR1 SEHNR and CDR2 FQNEAQ (reference sequence). Trimming removed 4 bases at V and 1 base at J, with 11 bases between. The CDR3 loop is CASSSGDLSYEQYF. CDR3 sequence (DNA): TGTGCCAGCAGCTCAGGGGATTTATCCTACGAGCAGTACTTC.

In its sample, this clonotype was seen once. This sequence joins TRBV29-1 and TRBJ1-1; D possibly corresponds to TRBD1 (5 bases). Germline loops: CDR1 SQVTM, CDR2 ANQGSEA. This CDR3 is 13 amino acids long. Trimming shortened V by 4 bases and J by 0 bases, and 9 bases separated the two germline ends. CDR3 bases: TGCAGCGTTGTGCGGGGGATGAACACTGAAGCTTTCTTT. It codes for CSVVRGMNTEAFF.

By frequency in the sample, this clonotype is large (0.1 to 1%). The chain is built from TRBV6-5 and TRBJ2-7, with 7 bases fitting TRBD1. V dropped 5 bases and J dropped 4; count of bases not matched to a gene: 5. Germline V CDR1 and CDR2: MNHEY, SVGAGI. The CDR3 length is 13 residues. This chain's CDR3 is CASSGTGEYEQYF. The DNA of the CDR3 is TGTGCCAGCAGTGGTACAGGGGAATACGAGCAGTACTTC.